A selection of T cell receptor beta chains follows, all from one sample in a study of T cells after yellow fever vaccination. MiXCR, applied by TCRdb to the 5' RACE reads, yields one record per CDR3 protein. The data contain more than 300,000 distinct CDR3 sequences, around 6.8% of them singletons. The sequencing used PBMCs, collected approximately 40 days after the first yellow fever vaccination. These receptors originate from a man between 18 and 35 years old who received the YFV17D yellow fever vaccine. Both conserved end residues are part of each CDR3. Fields, in order: clone size, D gene, V gene, J gene, CDR3 DNA, CDR3 protein. The D gene is left open where the match is weak. Rows give clone size only sometimes, using once, few, many, or a class for an expanded clone.

>-|TRBD1|TRBV5-5|TRBJ2-5
TGTGCCAGCAGCCCGGGACAGGGACCGGGAGAGACCCAGTACTTC
CASSPGQGPGETQYF
>-|TRBD2|TRBV3-1|TRBJ2-2
TGTGCCAGCAGCAGGCGGGGGAGCAACACCGGGGAGCTGTTTTTT
CASSRRGSNTGELFF
>few|-|TRBV7-3|TRBJ2-1
TGTGCCAGCAGCCCGCCGGGGGGCGCGGGCAATGAGCAGTTCTTC
CASSPPGGAGNEQFF
>-|-|TRBV20-1|TRBJ2-6
TGCAGTGCTAGAAGGGCTGGGGCCAACGTCCTGACTTTC
CSARRAGANVLTF
>few|-|TRBV6-1|TRBJ2-7
TGTGCCAGCACCCGATCCCCGGGACAAAGCTACGAGCAGTACTTC
CASTRSPGQSYEQYF
>many|TRBD1|TRBV27|TRBJ1-5
TGTGCCAGCACAGGGGGCTTCAATCAGCCCCAGCATTTT
CASTGGFNQPQHF
>few|TRBD1|TRBV5-1|TRBJ2-3
TGCGCCAGCGGACAGGGTATTTTAGATACGCAGTATTTT
CASGQGILDTQYF
>few|TRBD2|TRBV11-2|TRBJ2-3
TGTGCCAGCAGCTCAACCGGGACTAGGCCCCGAAGCACAGATACGCAGTATTTT
CASSSTGTRPRSTDTQYF
>-|TRBD2|TRBV10-3|TRBJ2-1
TGTGCCATCCGAGAAAAGGGTATCGGGGGGGCCTACAATGAGCAGTTCTTC
CAIREKGIGGAYNEQFF
>-|-|TRBV6-2/TRBV6-3|TRBJ2-1
TGCGACCGGCCCAGGGGGGCCCCCTACAATGAGCAGTTCTTC
CDRPRGAPYNEQFF
>many|-|TRBV5-5|TRBJ2-3
TGTGCCAGCAGCTTCGGGGAAGTCACAGATACGCAGTATTTT
CASSFGEVTDTQYF
>-|-|TRBV20-1|TRBJ2-2
TGCAGTGCTACGGACACCTCGGGAACCGGGGAGCTGTTTTTT
CSATDTSGTGELFF
>-|-|TRBV20-1|TRBJ2-2
TGCAGTGCTAGAGTAGGGACCGCCTGGGGGGAGCTGTTTTTT
CSARVGTAWGELFF
>many|-|TRBV4-3|TRBJ2-2
TGCGCCAGCAGCCAAGTTCGAGGGTCGTCCACCGGGGAGCTGTTTTTT
CASSQVRGSSTGELFF
>-|-|TRBV18|TRBJ1-1
TGTGCCAGCTCAAGGGTTTCGGGGCAGAACACTGAAGCTTTCTTT
CASSRVSGQNTEAFF
>-|TRBD1|TRBV6-1|TRBJ2-1
TGTGCCAGCACCTACCGGGACAGGGTAACCGAGCATGAGCAGTTCTTC
CASTYRDRVTEHEQFF
>few|-|TRBV6-1|TRBJ2-1
TGTGCCTACTCCAAATGGGGGGCGAATGAGCAGTTCTTC
CAYSKWGANEQFF
>few|-|TRBV5-1|TRBJ1-2
TGCGCCAGCAGTTCCCCGGGACACTCTAACTATGGCTACACCTTC
CASSSPGHSNYGYTF
>few|-|TRBV5-1|TRBJ2-3
TGCGCCAGCAGCTTGGGGACCCCGACAGGGACTGTGACAGATACGCAGTATTTT
CASSLGTPTGTVTDTQYF
>few|-|TRBV14|TRBJ2-5
TGTGCCAGCAGCCCACTAGGTTCCGAGACCCAGTACTTC
CASSPLGSETQYF
>few|TRBD1|TRBV25-1|TRBJ2-7
TGTGCCAGCAGTGTTTACACCGGGACAGGGGACGAGCAGTACTTC
CASSVYTGTGDEQYF
>-|-|TRBV5-1|TRBJ2-7
TGCGCCAGCAGCTTGCCCCCCTCTAGCGCCACCTCCTACGAGCAGTACTTC
CASSLPPSSATSYEQYF
>many|TRBD2|TRBV7-2|TRBJ2-1
TGTGCCAGCAGCCCCCCGGGGTCGGGCGGGGGGGTACGGTTCTTC
CASSPPGSGGGVRFF
>-|-|TRBV12-3/TRBV12-4|TRBJ1-2
TGTGCCAGCAGTTTGGTTAGGGGGAGTGGCTACACCTTC
CASSLVRGSGYTF
>few|TRBD1|TRBV29-1|TRBJ2-1
TGCAGCGTTGAAAACCCACAGGGGAATGAGCAGTTCTTC
CSVENPQGNEQFF
>many|-|TRBV12-3/TRBV12-4|TRBJ1-4
TGTGCCAGCAGCCACTCCGGGACCCGGAATGAAAAACTGTTTTTT
CASSHSGTRNEKLFF
>few|TRBD2|TRBV7-3|TRBJ2-1
TGTGCCAGCAGCGCGGGGGGTTGGGTTGAGCAGTTCTTC
CASSAGGWVEQFF
>-|-|TRBV29-1|TRBJ2-1
TGCAGCGTTTATTTGACGGGGGGCCGGGTTGAGCAGTTCTTC
CSVYLTGGRVEQFF
>-|-|TRBV5-6|TRBJ1-5
TGTGCCAGCAGCTTCTCGGGCCGTAGCAATCAGCCCCAGCATTTT
CASSFSGRSNQPQHF
>many|-|TRBV4-2|TRBJ1-6
TGTGCCAGCAGCCAAGCCCTACCCAGGACAGCTAATTCACCCCTCCACTTT
CASSQALPRTANSPLHF
>-|-|TRBV6-5|TRBJ1-1
TGTGCCAGCAGTTACGAGGGGCAGATCACTGAAGCTTTCTTT
CASSYEGQITEAFF
>many|-|TRBV28|TRBJ1-2
TGTGCCAGCAGTTTAGACACAAACTATGGCTACACCTTC
CASSLDTNYGYTF
>-|TRBD2|TRBV20-1|TRBJ2-3
TGCAGTGCTAGAGACCCCCTCGCGGGAGGAGATACGCAGTATTTT
CSARDPLAGGDTQYF
>few|-|TRBV7-3|TRBJ2-3
TGTGCCAGCAGCTCCGACTCAGATACGCAGTATTTT
CASSSDSDTQYF
>many|TRBD2|TRBV12-3/TRBV12-4|TRBJ2-1
TGTGCCAGCAGTTTTGGGACTAGCGGGGAGTTCTTC
CASSFGTSGEFF
>-|-|TRBV5-1|TRBJ1-1
TGCGCCAGCAGCTTGGAGGGGGGACACGGGAACACTGAAGCTTTCTTT
CASSLEGGHGNTEAFF
>few|TRBD1|TRBV5-4|TRBJ2-3
TGTGCCAGCAGCTCCCCCTGGACAGGGGACCCAGATACGCAGTATTTT
CASSSPWTGDPDTQYF
>-|TRBD1|TRBV18|TRBJ2-3
TGTGCCAGCTCACCAAGTCCCGGGACAGGGGTCAGCACAGATACGCAGTATTTT
CASSPSPGTGVSTDTQYF
>few|-|TRBV7-9|TRBJ2-1
TGTGCCAGCAGCTCAACAGGGAGTGAGCAGTTCTTC
CASSSTGSEQFF
>few|-|TRBV5-1|TRBJ2-7
TGCGCCAGCAGCTTGGCCGGGTCGCCCTACGAGCAGTACTTC
CASSLAGSPYEQYF
>-|-|TRBV25-1|TRBJ2-1
TGTGCCAGCAGTGGTCCAAGGGATTCAGCGAATGAGCAGTTCTTC
CASSGPRDSANEQFF
>many|-|TRBV9|TRBJ2-7
TGTGCCAGCAGCGTTGGGGGAGACGCCTACGAGCAGTACTTC
CASSVGGDAYEQYF
>-|-|TRBV20-1|TRBJ2-3
TGCAGTGCTAGGGATTTTGGAGGGGGCGCGAACCCTACGCAGTATTTT
CSARDFGGGANPTQYF
>many|-|TRBV3-1|TRBJ2-5
TGTGCCAGCAGCCCAAGCGGAGGGACCCAAGAGACCCAGTACTTC
CASSPSGGTQETQYF
>few|-|TRBV7-7|TRBJ2-3
TGTGCTAGCAGCTTAAAGGGGTTCCCAGATACGCAGTATTTT
CASSLKGFPDTQYF
>few|-|TRBV28|TRBJ2-1
TGTGCCAGCAGTAGACTAGAAACTTACAATGAGCAGTTCTTC
CASSRLETYNEQFF
>many|-|TRBV6-5|TRBJ1-6
TGTGCCAGCAACCATCGAGGGGGGAGGAATTCACCCCTCCACTTT
CASNHRGGRNSPLHF
>-|TRBD2|TRBV10-3|TRBJ2-7
TGTGCCATCAGTGGGACTAGCGGGACCTACGAGCAGTACTTC
CAISGTSGTYEQYF